The 32 T cell receptor beta chains below were found in one sample sequenced in a study of blood T cell repertoires in COVID-19 (TCRdb year 2020). Library method: the immunoSEQ multiplex PCR assay. Held by TCRdb, this immuneACCESS table contains in-frame sequences only and omits some clones. Under half of the omission traces to an unresolved V gene where checked; the cause of the rest is unknown. The sample data list about 250,000 clones, and approximately 90% of these were observed just once. 15% to 17% of the sample is held by the ten biggest clonotypes. The sequenced material came from PBMCs or T cells enriched from blood (not recorded which). All receptors come from a man younger than 35 who had recovered from COVID-19.

V usage is TRBV6-5 and J usage is TRBJ2-7; perhaps TRBD2 as D (6 bases). V shed 6 bases and J shed 2 bases, with 11 bases lying between them. The CDR3 runs to 13 residues. Per germline, CDR1 MNHEY and CDR2 SVGAGI. The DNA of the CDR3 is TGTGCCAGCAGGGGGACTGGCCCCTACGAGCAGTACTTC. Amino acids: CASRGTGPYEQYF.

The chain carries TRBV5-1 and TRBJ1-1, with D possibly matching TRBD1 (5 bases). Trimming took off 3 bases at V and 5 bases at J, with 17 bases between the two ends. The CDR3 has 15 residues. The germline gives CDR1 SGHRS, CDR2 YFSETQ. Here the CDR3 DNA reads TGCGCCAGCAGCTACCTCCGGGGGAGCTCGACTGAAGCTTTCTTT. This encodes CASSYLRGSSTEAFF.

The rearrangement joins TRBV4-2 to TRBJ1-2; TRBD1 matches at 9 bases. The CDR3 is 15 amino acids. The V segment lost 0 bases and the J segment 8 bases; nucleotides outside the gene matches: 7. Germline lookup yields CDR1 LGHNA and CDR2 YNFKEQ. The CDR3: CASSQDPTGGGGYTF. CDR3 DNA: TGTGCCAGCAGCCAAGATCCGACAGGGGGTGGGGGCTACACCTTC.

Of note for this clone: Within the sample, other DNA sequences also encode this same CDR3. The rearrangement links TRBV7-3 to TRBJ1-2, with D possibly being TRBD1 (5 bases). CDR1 and CDR2 (germline): SGHTA, FQGTGA. The CDR3 contains 13 residues. Trimming shortened V by 2 bases and J by 2 bases, and 6 bases separated the two germline ends. The CDR3 sequence is CASSLQGNYGYTF. CDR3 nucleotides: TGTGCCAGCAGCTTACAGGGCAACTATGGCTACACCTTC.

The CDR3 sequence is CASSFGQGQAGTEAFF. DNA of the CDR3: TGCGCCAGCAGCTTTGGGCAGGGCCAGGCAGGCACTGAAGCTTTCTTT. The J gene is TRBJ1-1, the V gene TRBV5-1; D might be TRBD1 (5 bases). V dropped 2 bases and J dropped 4 bases, with 18 bases sitting between them. Germline CDR1 SGHRS, CDR2 YFSETQ. The CDR3 runs to 16 residues.

The genes are TRBV5-1 and TRBJ2-7, with 9 positions matching TRBD2. The CDR3 has 15 residues. Germline assignment: CDR1 SGHRS and CDR2 YFSETQ. Trimming cost V 0 bases and J 2 bases; bases outside gene matches: 3. CDR3 region: CASSLVLAGTYEQYF. For the CDR3, the DNA is TGCGCCAGCAGCTTGGTTCTAGCGGGAACCTACGAGCAGTACTTC.

V is TRBV2 and J is TRBJ1-1; weak D call: TRBD1 (6 bases). Germline CDR1 SNHLY, CDR2 FYNNEI. This CDR3 spans 15 amino acids. V lost 4 bases, J lost 5 bases, and 17 bases lay in between. This CDR3 reads CASSVGLGRGTEAFF. In DNA, the CDR3 is TGTGCCAGCAGTGTAGGTCTGGGAAGGGGGACTGAAGCTTTCTTT.

This rearrangement joins TRBV6-5 to TRBJ2-7; D is uncertain. Germline CDR1 is MNHEY and CDR2 is SVGAGI. The CDR3 is 13 residues long. Deletions cut 4 bases from V and 1 base from J, with 8 bases between. CDR3 protein: CASSWSVSYEQYF. The CDR3 coding sequence is TGTGCCAGCAGTTGGTCAGTATCCTACGAGCAGTACTTC.

The chain combines TRBV19 with TRBJ2-5, with 8 nucleotides matching TRBD2. The CDR3 has 13 residues. Per the germline V gene, CDR1 is LNHDA and CDR2 is SQIVND (reference sequence). J gave up 5 bases and V 9 bases, and 8 bases lay outside the gene matches. The CDR3 DNA follows: TGTGCCAGCGCCGGGACTAGAAGGGAGACCCAGTACTTC. Its protein product is CASAGTRRETQYF.

The V call is TRBV19, the J call TRBJ2-1; 10 nucleotides align to TRBD2. The V gene end was trimmed by 5 bases and the J gene end by 5 bases; junction bases not matched to a gene: 6. The germline V gene encodes CDR1 LNHDA and CDR2 SQIVND (reference sequence). The length of the CDR3 is 15 residues. The CDR3 spells CASSVGTSANNEQFF. The CDR3 nucleotides read TGTGCCAGTAGTGTGGGGACTAGCGCTAACAATGAGCAGTTCTTC.

This clone appeared a few times. CDR3 nucleotide sequence: TGTGCCAGCAGCCAGCAGGGGCTCAGTGGTGAAAAACTGTTTTTT. Encoded protein: CASSQQGLSGEKLFF. The chain couples TRBV6-5 to TRBJ1-4; D possibly corresponds to TRBD1 (6 bases). This CDR3 region has 15 residues. Trimming removed 6 bases at V and 7 bases at J, with 18 bases between. Looked up from germline, CDR1 is MNHEY and CDR2 is SVGAGI.

This chain's CDR3 is CASISRGETQYF. The CDR3 DNA sequence: TGTGCCAGCATTAGCAGGGGGGAAACGCAGTATTTT. The chain employs TRBV6-5 and TRBJ2-3; D is possibly TRBD1 (7 bases). This CDR3 has 12 amino acids. CDR1 is MNHEY, CDR2 SVGAGI, per germline. Trimming stripped 7 bases from V and 9 bases from J, with 14 bases between.

V usage is TRBV25-1 and J usage is TRBJ1-6; TRBD1 might be the D (5 bases). The germline V gene has CDR1 MGHDK and CDR2 SYGVNS. V dropped 2 bases and J dropped 9 bases, with 17 bases sitting between them. The length of the CDR3 is 16 residues. The CDR3 DNA reads TGTGCCAGCAGTGAAGGCGACAGCGTCGTATTTTCACCCCTCCACTTT. Its translation: CASSEGDSVVFSPLHF.

This clone was recorded only once. The chain carries TRBV2 and TRBJ2-7; 9 nucleotides line up with TRBD2. The germline V gene encodes CDR1 SNHLY and CDR2 FYNNEI. The CDR3 loop spans 14 amino acids. V lost 6 bases, J lost 3 bases, and 6 bases stayed unmatched. The CDR3, as DNA: TGTGCCAGCAGACTAGCGGGCTCTAACTACGAGCAGTACTTC. It translates to CASRLAGSNYEQYF.

This chain connects TRBV11-3 to TRBJ2-1; 13 nucleotides line up with TRBD2. Germline V gene data show CDR1 as SGHNT and CDR2 as YENEEA. CDR3 length: 15 residues. J was trimmed by 8 bases and V by 5 bases; bases with no gene match: 6. CDR3 bases: TGTGCCAGCAGCACTAGCGGGGGGGCCAGGGATGAGCAGTTCTTC. Translation gives CASSTSGGARDEQFF.

This chain joins TRBV9 and TRBJ2-1; possibly TRBD2 for D (5 bases). Germline loops: CDR1 SGDLS, CDR2 YYNGEE. V was cut by 0 bases and J by 2 bases, with 9 bases left in between. The CDR3 is 15 residues long. Here the CDR3 DNA reads TGTGCCAGCAGCGTAGCTACCGGGGCCTACAATGAGCAGTTCTTC. It encodes CASSVATGAYNEQFF. The full variable domain, completed using reference TRBV9 and TRBJ2-1, is DSGVTQTPKHLITATGQRVTLRCSPRSGDLSVYWYQQSLDQGLQFLIQYYNGEERAKGNILERFSAQQFPDLHSELNLSSLELGDSALYFCASSVATGAYNEQFFGPGTRLTVL.

This clone was recorded a few times. V is TRBV2 and J is TRBJ2-2, with 10 bases identical to TRBD1. J gave up 0 bases and V 6 bases, and 1 base lay outside the gene matches. This CDR3 has 15 residues. Germline-derived CDR1 and CDR2 are SNHLY and FYNNEI. The CDR3 sequence: CASSGQGANTGELFF. The CDR3 DNA sequence: TGTGCCAGCAGCGGACAGGGGGCGAACACCGGGGAGCTGTTTTTT.

V and J are TRBV7-6 and TRBJ2-1, with 8 nucleotides matching TRBD1. From germline, CDR1 is SGHVS and CDR2 FNYEAQ. The J segment lost 2 bases and the V segment lost 5 bases, leaving 8 bases of the junction unmatched. This CDR3 spans 16 amino acids. The CDR3 bases are TGTGCCAGCAGCAACCCGACAGGGGAGACCTACAATGAGCAGTTCTTC. Its translation is CASSNPTGETYNEQFF. Full variable domain (outside the CDR3, taken from reference TRBV7-6 and TRBJ2-1): GAGVSQSPRYKVTKRGQDVALRCDPISGHVSLYWYRQALGQGPEFLTYFNYEAQQDKSGLPNDRFSAERPEGSISTLTIQRTEQRDSAMYRCASSNPTGETYNEQFFGPGTRLTVL.

The chain uses TRBV29-1 and TRBJ2-7; weak D call: TRBD2 (5 bases). The CDR3 has 14 residues. Germline V CDR1 and CDR2: SQVTM, ANQGSEA. The V and J ends lost 1 base and 2 bases respectively, with 12 bases between them. The CDR3 DNA reads as TGCAGCGTTGAAGGCGGGCAGTGGCCCTACGAGCAGTACTTC. This translates into CSVEGGQWPYEQYF.

The CDR3 DNA follows: TGTGCCAGTAGTATGATGACAGGTCGAAATGAGCAGTTCTTC. Translating it yields CASSMMTGRNEQFF. The rearrangement uses TRBV19 and TRBJ2-1, with a weak D call TRBD1 (6 bases). The CDR3 contains 14 residues. Per germline, CDR1 LNHDA and CDR2 SQIVND (reference sequence). Between the trimmed V and J ends, which lost 3 bases and 7 bases, there was a span of 13 bases.

V gene TRBV9 combines with J gene TRBJ1-2; D is unresolved. The CDR3 runs to 12 residues. The V gene lost 2 bases and the J gene lost 4 bases, with 6 bases spanning the gap. CDR1 is SGDLS and CDR2 is YYNGEE in the germline V gene. This CDR3 reads CASSVGTYGYTF. In DNA, the CDR3 is TGTGCCAGCAGCGTTGGCACCTATGGCTACACCTTC.

A few counts support this clone. The J gene is TRBJ2-3, the V gene TRBV3-1 (or the pseudogene TRBV3-2); a possible D gene is TRBD2 (6 bases). The germline V gene has CDR1 LGHDT and CDR2 YNNKEL (reference sequence). V lost 4 bases, J lost 8 bases, and 16 bases lay in between. This CDR3 comprises 14 residues. The CDR3 coding sequence is TGTGCCAGCAGCCTGCGGGATCGATCGGGTACGCAGTATTTT. It codes for CASSLRDRSGTQYF.

This rearrangement joins TRBV2 to TRBJ1-1; D ambiguous. Trimming pared 5 bases from V and 0 bases from J, leaving 7 bases between. There are 13 residues in the CDR3. Germline lookup yields CDR1 SNHLY and CDR2 FYNNEI. The CDR3 sequence: CASSYEVNTEAFF. Here the CDR3 DNA reads TGTGCCAGCAGTTACGAGGTGAACACTGAAGCTTTCTTT.

This chain links TRBV5-1 with TRBJ2-2; 9 bases are shared with TRBD1. The trim removed 4 bases at V and 7 bases at J, leaving 8 bases unmatched. The CDR3 length is 15 residues. Germline CDR1 is SGHRS and CDR2 is YFSETQ. In nucleotides, the CDR3 is TGCGCCAGCAGCGATACAGGGGGCATGGGCGGGGAGCTGTTTTTT. Its translation is CASSDTGGMGGELFF.

This rearrangement joins TRBV28 to TRBJ1-1; 7 positions agree with TRBD1. This CDR3 comprises 16 residues. Germline CDR1 is MDHEN and CDR2 is SYDVKM. With 8 bases clipped from V and 3 bases from J, the junction kept 15 bases outside the gene matches. CDR3 residues: CASAAPDRVTDTEAFF. In DNA form, the CDR3 reads TGTGCCAGCGCTGCTCCTGACAGGGTAACGGACACTGAAGCTTTCTTT.

This chain links TRBV7-9 with TRBJ2-7; D perhaps matches TRBD1 (6 bases). The germline V gene encodes CDR1 SEHNR and CDR2 FQNEAQ (reference sequence). V was trimmed by 1 base and J by 6 bases, leaving 10 bases between them. This CDR3 has 13 amino acids. CDR3 residues: CASSLGGHREQYF. DNA for the CDR3: TGTGCCAGCAGCTTAGGGGGGCATCGCGAGCAGTACTTC.

The V gene is TRBV30, the J gene TRBJ1-2; D perhaps matches TRBD1 (5 bases). The V gene lost 2 bases and the J gene lost 8 bases, with 12 bases spanning the gap. The CDR3 spans 12 residues. CDR1 and CDR2 from the germline V gene are GTSNPN and SVGIG (reference sequence). This chain's CDR3 is CAWSSGRVGYTF. DNA of the CDR3: TGTGCCTGGAGTTCCGGCAGGGTCGGCTACACCTTC. Full variable domain (outside the CDR3, taken from reference TRBV30 and TRBJ1-2): SQTIHQWPATLVQPVGSPLSLECTVEGTSNPNLYWYRQAAGRGLQLLFYSVGIGQISSEVPQNLSASRPQDRQFILSSKKLLLSDSGFYLCAWSSGRVGYTFGSGTRLTVV.

In the case of this clone: Other DNA sequences from this sample encode an identical CDR3 as well. The chain joins TRBV27 to TRBJ2-7, with D possibly TRBD2 on 6 matching bases. The CDR3 spans 13 residues. Deletions cut 2 bases from V and 3 bases from J, with 8 bases between. The germline V gene has CDR1 MNHEY and CDR2 SMNVEV (reference sequence). CDR3 sequence reads: CASSLVGGYEQYF. The CDR3 nucleotides are TGTGCCAGCAGTTTAGTGGGAGGCTACGAGCAGTACTTC.

This chain joins TRBV11-3 and TRBJ2-5; 7 bases match TRBD2. CDR1 is SGHNT and CDR2 is YENEEA in the germline V gene. V lost 8 bases and J lost 1; bases outside the gene matches: 7. CDR3 length: 14 amino acids. DNA for the CDR3: TGTGCCAGCGGGATGTTAGCGGGCCAAGAGACCCAGTACTTC. Protein: CASGMLAGQETQYF.

This clone was counted only a few times. The chain is built from TRBV6-5 and TRBJ1-4; D is possibly TRBD1 (6 bases). CDR3 length: 16 residues. Trimming cost V 2 bases and J 7 bases, with 17 bases left between them. Germline-derived CDR1 and CDR2 are MNHEY and SVGAGI. The CDR3: CASSYGGLGSSEKLFF. The CDR3 nucleotides read TGTGCCAGCAGTTACGGGGGCCTCGGTTCTTCTGAAAAACTGTTTTTT.

The chain carries TRBV25-1 and TRBJ1-2; possibly TRBD1 for D (6 bases). Germline-derived CDR1 and CDR2 are MGHDK and SYGVNS. The CDR3 extends over 17 amino acids. V was pared by 0 bases and J by 2 bases, with 16 bases between. CDR3 region: CASSEYMGRGANYGYTF. DNA of the CDR3: TGTGCCAGCAGTGAATATATGGGGCGGGGGGCGAACTATGGCTACACCTTC.

The chain employs TRBV5-6 and TRBJ1-1; 8 nucleotides match TRBD1. The germline gives CDR1 SGHDT, CDR2 YYEEEE. The CDR3 has 14 amino acids. After removal of 1 base from V and 4 bases from J, the junction contained 3 bases not matched to a gene. The DNA for the CDR3 is TGTGCCAGCAGCTTGAGGACAGGGTTCACTGAAGCTTTCTTT. Amino acids: CASSLRTGFTEAFF.